This TCR beta chain derives from a study of shared clonotypes between healthy human individuals. Study summary: Those who served as donors were a couple of women and a few men between the ages of 18 and 49.

Overall study results and limits: Non-shared clonotypes displayed generation probabilities falling below those of clonotypes present in all four donors.

V was pared by 0 bases and J by 4 bases, with 7 bases between. This CDR3 is built from 13 residues. The germline V gene encodes CDR1 MNHNS and CDR2 SASEGT. Profiling relied on immunoSEQ multiplex PCR, and the TCRdb table lists in-frame clones only, not all of them. The sample holds around 2.1 million clones, 95% seen once. To note about this clone: The antigen remains undetermined.

The chain employs TRBV6-1 and TRBJ2-7; D not certain. Sequenced: naive CD4+ T cells sorted from blood. Subset given: CD45RA+ positively selected. This receptor was obtained from a man between 18 and 29 years old in good health. CDR3 in amino acids: CASSEAGRYEQYF. The DNA for the CDR3 is TGTGCCAGCAGTGAAGCGGGCCGATACGAGCAGTACTTC.